Sequencing of this TCR beta chain was carried out in a study of long-term antiretroviral therapy in people with HIV. On the study more broadly: The earliest samples came about a decade before the 2015 immediate-ART recommendation.

They ran version v3.0 of the immunoSEQ assay at survey level. Data came from immunoSEQ multiplex PCR; TCRdb stores just in-frame clones and leaves some out. This sample carries tens of thousands of clones, 87% of them seen once, and the ten largest clones take over 10%. Sequencing used unsorted PBMCs, obtained 1.1 years after starting antiretroviral therapy. This TCR was sampled from a man aged 18 to 30 with HIV.

CDR3 amino acids: CASSSRRAAYNEQFF. The DNA of the CDR3 is TGTGCCAGCAGTTCCCGCCGGGCCGCATACAATGAGCAGTTCTTC. The V and J genes are TRBV5-6 and TRBJ2-1; D remains ambiguous. CDR3 length: 15 amino acids. Germline loops: CDR1 SGHDT, CDR2 YYEEEE. V lost 5 bases and J 4 bases, leaving 16 bases between the germline ends.